This T cell receptor (beta chain) was recovered during a study of vaccination and CD4 T cells after COVID-19. Oncomine TCR Beta short-read sequencing was applied to DNA from cultured CD4+ T cells. Researchers extracted genomic DNA from CD4+ T cells that had been cultured. TCRdb reprocessed the PCR reads with MiXCR, giving one entry per CDR3 protein. This table holds roughly 18,000 distinct CDR3 sequences, around 50% found once. This clonotype was detected once. Its matching antigen is unknown. As to treatment: roughly nine-day PBMC culture with coronavirus spike peptide pools or control peptides (ViraFEST assay). Germline trimming cut 5 bases from V and 5 bases from J; bases unmatched to any gene: 18. Looked up from germline, CDR1 is SNHLY and CDR2 is FYNNEI. The CDR3 extends over 18 amino acids.

The chain recombines TRBV2 with TRBJ2-3; TRBD1 matches at 8 bases. The sequence was collected from a human donor who had recovered from COVID-19. Sequenced sample: CD4+ T cells from blood, cultured in vitro. The CDR3 sequence: CASSRGQGTPSGQDTQYF. Here the CDR3 DNA reads TGTGCCAGCAGTCGCGGACAGGGCACCCCGTCAGGGCAAGATACGCAGTATTTT.